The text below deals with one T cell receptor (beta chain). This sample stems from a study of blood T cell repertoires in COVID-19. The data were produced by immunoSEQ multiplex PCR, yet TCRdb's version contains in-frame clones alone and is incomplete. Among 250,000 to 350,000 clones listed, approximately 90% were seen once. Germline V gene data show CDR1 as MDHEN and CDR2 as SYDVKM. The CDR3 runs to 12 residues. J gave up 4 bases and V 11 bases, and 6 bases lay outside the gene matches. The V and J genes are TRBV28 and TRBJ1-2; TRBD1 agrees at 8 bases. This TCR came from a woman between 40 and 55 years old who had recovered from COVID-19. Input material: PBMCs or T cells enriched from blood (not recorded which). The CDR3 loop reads CASQTGAYGYTF. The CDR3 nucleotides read TGTGCCTCCCAGACAGGGGCCTATGGCTACACCTTC.